A selection of T cell receptor beta chains follows, all from one sample in a study of blood T cell repertoires in COVID-19. Produced via immunoSEQ multiplex PCR; TCRdb's table is partial and in-frame only. Of roughly 140,000 clones in the sample, 70% to 90% were seen once. Source material: peripheral blood. These receptor sequences come from a woman aged 55 to 70 with COVID-19, enrolled during active disease. CDR3s include the opening cysteine and the closing phenylalanine or tryptophan. A D gene is named only where the DNA matches it firmly. The listing skips clone size in some rows; elsewhere it reads once, few, many or a size class.

v_call	j_call	d_call	cdr3_length	clone_size	cdr3_nt	cdr3_aa
TRBV5-5	TRBJ1-6	TRBD1	19	-	TGTGCCAGCAGCCCCCCCGTGCCGGGACAGGGGTTGACGAATTCACCCCTCCACTTT	CASSPPVPGQGLTNSPLHF
TRBV14	TRBJ2-1	TRBD2	20	-	TGTGCCAGCAGCCAGAGGTCAGGACTAGCGGGCTTTAGCTCCTACAATGAGCAGTTCTTC	CASSQRSGLAGFSSYNEQFF
TRBV11-2	TRBJ2-7	TRBD2	16	-	TGTGCCAGCACCGGCTTAAGTAGCGGGGGGTCCTACGAGCAGTACTTC	CASTGLSSGGSYEQYF
TRBV6-5	TRBJ1-4	-	12	-	TGTGCCAGCAGCCGGGTCGGGGAAAAACTGTTTTTT	CASSRVGEKLFF
TRBV6-2/TRBV6-3	TRBJ2-4	TRBD1	15	once	TGTGCCAGCAGTTACTCGGGGACAGGGCAAAGTATTCAGTACTTC	CASSYSGTGQSIQYF
TRBV2	TRBJ1-5	-	15	-	TGTGCCAGCAAAACAGGGTTTAATGGCAATCAGCCCCAGCATTTT	CASKTGFNGNQPQHF
TRBV6-2/TRBV6-3	TRBJ2-3	TRBD2	18	-	TGTGCCAGCAGTTACGGGACTAGCGGGGCTCTAAGCACAGATACGCAGTATTTT	CASSYGTSGALSTDTQYF
TRBV5-1	TRBJ2-3	TRBD2	16	-	TGCGCCACCAGGGCCCTTAGCGGGGTGGGCACAGATACGCAGTATTTT	CATRALSGVGTDTQYF
TRBV4-3	TRBJ2-5	-	14	-	TGCGCCAGCAGCCAAGATCTATCGGGAGAGACCCAGTACTTC	CASSQDLSGETQYF
TRBV27	TRBJ1-2	TRBD1	14	-	TGTGCCAGCAGTCTCGACAGGGGGGCCTATGGCTACACCTTC	CASSLDRGAYGYTF
TRBV6-6	TRBJ1-3	-	15	-	TGTGCCAGCACCCAGGGTCTCAACTCTGGAAACACCATATATTTT	CASTQGLNSGNTIYF
TRBV5-6	TRBJ1-4	TRBD1	15	-	TGTGCCAGCAGCTTGGACAGGGGGCAGGGTGAAAAACTGTTTTTT	CASSLDRGQGEKLFF
TRBV7-8	TRBJ2-7	TRBD1	15	-	TGTGCCAGCAGCGTTGGGACAGGGGGTACCTACGAGCAGTACTTC	CASSVGTGGTYEQYF
TRBV6-5	TRBJ1-1	-	14	-	TGTGCCAGCAGTTACCAGGGATTGAACACTGAAGCTTTCTTT	CASSYQGLNTEAFF
TRBV12-3/TRBV12-4	TRBJ2-1	TRBD2	12	once	TGTGCCAGCGGGAGGGGCCACAATGAGCAGTTCTTC	CASGRGHNEQFF
TRBV7-2	TRBJ2-7	TRBD2	15	-	TGTGCCAGCAGCACGGGACTAGCGGGGGGTTACGAGCAGTACTTC	CASSTGLAGGYEQYF
TRBV4-1	TRBJ2-1	TRBD2	18	-	TGCGCCAGCAGCCAAGATCCCCCGGCTAGCGGGGGGGCGGATGAGCAGTTCTTC	CASSQDPPASGGADEQFF
TRBV2	TRBJ2-1	TRBD2	16	-	TGTGCCAGCAGTTTATTAGCGGGGGGGAGATACAATGAGCAGTTCTTC	CASSLLAGGRYNEQFF
TRBV12-5	TRBJ2-7	-	14	-	TGTGCTAGAAGCCCGACATTAGTGCTCCACGAGCAGTACTTC	CARSPTLVLHEQYF
TRBV7-2	TRBJ1-5	TRBD1	14	-	TGTGCCAGCAGCGGGGGACAGCTTTATCAGCCCCAGCATTTT	CASSGGQLYQPQHF
TRBV11-3	TRBJ2-1	TRBD2	13	-	TGTGCCAGCAGCTTGACTAGCGCAGATGAGCAGTTCTTC	CASSLTSADEQFF
TRBV10-1	TRBJ2-3	-	13	-	TGCGCCAGCAGCGGGGGGCCGAGTGGTACGCAGTATTTT	CASSGGPSGTQYF
TRBV9	TRBJ1-3	TRBD1	15	-	TGTGCCAGCAGCGTAAGGACAGGGTACGGAAACACCATATATTTT	CASSVRTGYGNTIYF
TRBV12-5	TRBJ1-6	TRBD1	14	-	TGTGCTAGTGGCGGACAGGGGCCAGGTTCACCCCTCCACTTT	CASGGQGPGSPLHF
TRBV11-2	TRBJ1-6	-	17	-	TGTGCCAGCAGCTTACACCCGACAGGCACCACGAATTCACCCCTCCACTTT	CASSLHPTGTTNSPLHF
TRBV11-1	TRBJ2-3	-	13	-	TGTGCCAGCAGCTCGAACAGGGAGAATACGCAGTATTTT	CASSSNRENTQYF
TRBV2	TRBJ2-3	TRBD2	16	-	TGTGCCAGCAGTCCACGACTAGCGGGGGCCACAGATACGCAGTATTTT	CASSPRLAGATDTQYF
TRBV5-1	TRBJ1-2	-	13	once	TGCGCCAGCAGCCCCCAGGGTGGGTATGGCTACACCTTC	CASSPQGGYGYTF
TRBV4-3	TRBJ2-3	TRBD2	18	-	TGCGCCAGCAGCCAAGTCCTCGGACTAGCGGGGTACACAGATACGCAGTATTTT	CASSQVLGLAGYTDTQYF
TRBV19	TRBJ2-2	TRBD2	14	-	TGTGCCACAGAGAGCGGGGGCAGGACCGGGGAGCTGTTTTTT	CATESGGRTGELFF
TRBV10-3	TRBJ2-1	-	14	-	TGTGCCATCAGTGAGACGGGGACCTACAATGAGCAGTTCTTC	CAISETGTYNEQFF
TRBV3-1/TRBV3-2	TRBJ2-1	-	15	once	TGTGCCAGCAGCCAGGGCGGGGGCGGCGACAATGAGCAGTTCTTC	CASSQGGGGDNEQFF
TRBV7-2	TRBJ1-1	TRBD1	13	-	TGTGCCAGCAGCTCGGGACAGGGGACTGAAGCTTTCTTT	CASSSGQGTEAFF
TRBV5-1	TRBJ2-1	TRBD2	17	-	TGCGCCAGCAGCTTGGGTAGCGGGGGGTCCTCCTACAATGAGCAGTTCTTC	CASSLGSGGSSYNEQFF
TRBV10-1	TRBJ2-1	-	15	-	TGCGCCAGCAGTGACTTTGGGCAGGGATACAATGAGCAGTTCTTC	CASSDFGQGYNEQFF
TRBV30	TRBJ2-3	-	14	-	TGTGCCTGGGTGGGTCAGGGCCGTATGGGTACGCAGTATTTT	CAWVGQGRMGTQYF
TRBV4-3	TRBJ1-1	-	15	-	TGCGCCAGCAGCCGGAAGGGAGGAACAAACACTGAAGCTTTCTTT	CASSRKGGTNTEAFF
TRBV7-3	TRBJ1-2	-	15	-	TGTGCCAGCAGCTTAACGGGGGCAGGGCCGGATGGCTACACCTTC	CASSLTGAGPDGYTF
TRBV6-5	TRBJ1-2	TRBD1	16	-	TGTGCCAGCAGTTACTCGCTGACAGGGTCACACTATGGCTACACCTTC	CASSYSLTGSHYGYTF
TRBV5-4	TRBJ1-2	-	16	-	TGTGCCAGCAGCCTAGGGACGGCGGGACTAGGCAATGGCTACACCTTC	CASSLGTAGLGNGYTF
TRBV7-3	TRBJ2-3	TRBD2	19	-	TGTGCCAGCAGCTTAATTAGTGGGACTAGCGGGGGGGCAACAGATACGCAGTATTTT	CASSLISGTSGGATDTQYF
TRBV18	TRBJ1-6	-	14	once	TGTGCCAGCTCACCTTCGGGGGGAGATTCACCCCTCCACTTT	CASSPSGGDSPLHF
TRBV5-1	TRBJ2-2	-	15	-	TGCGCCAGCAGCCCGGGGGAATCGAACACCGGGGAGCTGTTTTTT	CASSPGESNTGELFF
TRBV7-8	TRBJ2-7	-	13	-	TGTGCCAGCAGCTTAGGGAGGTACTACGAGCAGTACTTC	CASSLGRYYEQYF
TRBV5-1	TRBJ1-2	-	16	-	TGCGCCAGCAGCTTGGGCCCCGGTGGAGGAAACTATGGCTACACCTTC	CASSLGPGGGNYGYTF
TRBV11-1	TRBJ2-1	-	15	-	TGTGCCAGCAGCTTCAAGGAGTTCTCCTACAATGAGCAGTTCTTC	CASSFKEFSYNEQFF
TRBV20-1	TRBJ2-1	-	13	many	TGCAGTGCTAGTGGCAGCTCCTACAATGAGCAGTTCTTC	CSASGSSYNEQFF
TRBV12-3/TRBV12-4	TRBJ2-5	-	13	-	TGTGCCAGCAGTAGAGAACCCGCAGAGACCCAGTACTTC	CASSREPAETQYF
TRBV7-2	TRBJ1-2	TRBD1	15	few	TGTGCCAGCAGCTTAGTCAGGACAGGGGGGTATGGCTACACCTTC	CASSLVRTGGYGYTF
TRBV21-1	TRBJ1-1	-	16	-	TGTGCCAGCAGGATGGACAGGGGGCGCGGTGACACTGAAGCTTTCTTT	CASRMDRGRGDTEAFF
TRBV10-3	TRBJ1-5	-	15	-	TGTGCCATCAGTCCCAGGGGCCCAAGCAATCAGCCCCAGCATTTT	CAISPRGPSNQPQHF
TRBV9	TRBJ2-1	-	13	-	TGTGCCAGTACCACTCAGGGGGGCAATGAGCAGTTCTTC	CASTTQGGNEQFF
TRBV11-2	TRBJ2-5	-	15	-	TGTGCCAGCAGCTTAGATCGCGAGTACCAAGAGACCCAGTACTTC	CASSLDREYQETQYF
TRBV19	TRBJ1-1	-	15	-	TGTGCCAGTAAATCAGGGGAACATCGAGACACTGAAGCTTTCTTT	CASKSGEHRDTEAFF